A selection of T cell receptor beta chains follows, all from one sample in a study of blood T cell repertoires in COVID-19. Sequencing used immunoSEQ multiplex PCR; TCRdb keeps in-frame clones, though not all of them. The sample has around 140,000 clones; 80% to 90% are singletons. What was sequenced was peripheral blood. These receptors originate from a man in his sixties with COVID-19, enrolled during active disease. Each CDR3 is given with its conserved first and last residue. D genes are given only for firm matches. Some rows mark clone size as missing; the rest say once, few, many or name a class of expanded clone.

TRBJ1-2 TRBD1 few TRBV6-1 CASSEGQFPPHYGYTF TGTGCCAGCAGTGAGGGACAGTTCCCCCCACACTATGGCTACACCTTC
TRBJ2-7 . . TRBV4-3 CASSQGARTASYEQYF TGCGCCAGCAGCCAAGGAGCTAGGACAGCATCCTACGAGCAGTACTTC
TRBJ2-5 TRBD2 . TRBV7-7 CASSLGTSGARETQYF TGTGCCAGCAGCCTTGGGACTAGCGGGGCACGGGAGACCCAGTACTTC
TRBJ1-2 TRBD1 . TRBV28 CASSKTGNYGYTF TGTGCCAGCAGCAAGACAGGGAACTATGGCTACACCTTC
TRBJ1-3 TRBD1 . TRBV5-1 CASRPDRVGNTIYF TGCGCCAGCAGACCGGACAGGGTTGGAAACACCATATATTTT
TRBJ1-3 . . TRBV5-1 CASSKGLTSSGNTIYF TGCGCCAGCAGCAAGGGACTTACAAGCTCTGGAAACACCATATATTTT
TRBJ1-4 . . TRBV3-1/TRBV3-2 CASSQQGINEKLFF TGTGCCAGCAGCCAGCAGGGTATTAATGAAAAACTGTTTTTT
TRBJ2-5 . . TRBV5-4 CASSSKHSGRTQETQYF TGTGCCAGCAGCTCCAAACACTCCGGGAGAACCCAAGAGACCCAGTACTTC
TRBJ1-2 TRBD1 . TRBV27 CASSPRQGNYGYTF TGTGCCAGCAGTCCACGACAGGGAAACTATGGCTACACCTTC
TRBJ1-4 TRBD1 . TRBV9 CASSANRGINEKLFF TGTGCCAGCAGCGCAAACAGGGGGATTAATGAAAAACTGTTTTTT
TRBJ1-2 . . TRBV5-4 CASSLGGDASYGYTF TGTGCCAGCAGCTTAGGAGGGGACGCTAGCTATGGCTACACCTTC
TRBJ1-1 . . TRBV6-5 CASTGDMNTEAFF TGTGCCAGCACGGGTGATATGAACACTGAAGCTTTCTTT
TRBJ2-3 TRBD2 . TRBV18 CASSLGLAGTDTQYF TGTGCCAGCTCATTAGGACTAGCGGGCACAGATACGCAGTATTTT
TRBJ2-5 TRBD1 . TRBV7-2 CASSLGHRGQETQYF TGTGCCAGCAGCTTAGGGCACAGGGGCCAAGAGACCCAGTACTTC
TRBJ1-1 TRBD1 . TRBV6-5 CASSFSRGGWTEAFF TGTGCCAGCAGTTTCTCCCGAGGGGGCTGGACTGAAGCTTTCTTT
TRBJ1-2 . . TRBV2 CASSIVGGNYGYTF TGTGCCAGCAGCATCGTGGGGGGGAACTATGGCTACACCTTC
TRBJ2-7 TRBD1 . TRBV5-1 CASSLATGQSYEQYF TGCGCCAGCAGCTTGGCGACGGGACAGTCCTACGAGCAGTACTTC
TRBJ1-1 TRBD1 once TRBV3-1/TRBV3-2 CASSQGDRENTEAFF TGTGCCAGCAGCCAAGGGGACAGGGAGAACACTGAAGCTTTCTTT